This T cell receptor (beta chain) was found in a study of PD-L1 blockade in urothelial cancer. Study summary: The median T cell count in blood samples was 141,255.

The time point is: pretreatment peripheral blood. Patients suffered from locally advanced or metastatic urothelial carcinoma. The data were produced by immunoSEQ multiplex PCR, yet TCRdb's version contains in-frame clones alone and is incomplete. The table has about 56,000 clones, approximately 85% seen once; the top ten hold 15% to 19%. The CDR3 length is 12 residues. Trimming cost V 7 bases and J 7 bases; bases outside gene matches: 4. Germline lookup yields CDR1 SQVTM and CDR2 ANQGSEA. The TCR comes from a man in his 70s with urothelial cancer. The starting material was PBMCs, obtained around atezolizumab (anti-PD-L1) treatment. The chain joins TRBV29-1 to TRBJ2-1; 10 positions match TRBD2. For the CDR3, the DNA is TGCAGCGCAAAGCGGGAGGGTAATGAGCAGTTCTTC. It specifies CSAKREGNEQFF.